This TCR beta chain was captured in a study of post-analysis software for immune sequencing data. Broader study findings: Relative to controls, patients had 4 or 5 TRBV segments at higher frequency, with TRBV5-6, TRBV5-1 and TRBV20-1 among these. Strong co-clustering by F measure linked samples that shared a preparation batch.

Concerning this clonotype: Its cognate antigen is unknown.

The CDR3 contains 14 residues. The junction had 6 bases not matched to a gene; V was cut back by 6 bases and J by 5 bases. Each TCR beta cDNA library carried unique molecular identifiers. Starting from around 0.96 to 9.9 million T cells, the study yielded about 540,000 cDNA molecules. MiXCR, applied by TCRdb to the PCR reads, yields one record per CDR3 protein. The top ten clones hold about 4.8% of a sample with 650,000 to 850,000 distinct CDR3 sequences, roughly 50% of them seen once. This TCR was recovered from a girl aged 10-17 years with multiple sclerosis. The V call is TRBV12-3 or TRBV12-4, the J call TRBJ2-2, with 7 bases fitting TRBD2. The sample taken for sequencing was blood. CDR3 residues: CASRRGTGTGELFF. The CDR3 DNA is TGTGCCAGCAGGCGGGGGACGGGGACCGGGGAGCTGTTTTTT.